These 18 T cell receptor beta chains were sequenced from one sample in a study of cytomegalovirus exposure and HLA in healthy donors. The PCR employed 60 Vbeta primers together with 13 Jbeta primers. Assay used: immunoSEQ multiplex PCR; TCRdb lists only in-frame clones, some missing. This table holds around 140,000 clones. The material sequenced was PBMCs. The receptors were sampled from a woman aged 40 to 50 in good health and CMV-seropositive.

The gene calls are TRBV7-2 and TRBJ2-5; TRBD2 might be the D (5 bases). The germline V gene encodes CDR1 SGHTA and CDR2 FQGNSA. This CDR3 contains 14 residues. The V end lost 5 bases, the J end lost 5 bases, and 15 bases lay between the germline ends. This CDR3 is CASSPGGWSETQYF. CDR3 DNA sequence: TGTGCCAGCAGCCCCGGCGGGTGGTCGGAGACCCAGTACTTC.

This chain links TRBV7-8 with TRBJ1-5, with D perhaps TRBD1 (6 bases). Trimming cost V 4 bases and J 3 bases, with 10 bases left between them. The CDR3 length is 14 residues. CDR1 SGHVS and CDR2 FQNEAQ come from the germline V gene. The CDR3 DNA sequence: TGTGCCAGCAGCTCCAGGGGTCCCAATCAGCCCCAGCATTTT. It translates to CASSSRGPNQPQHF. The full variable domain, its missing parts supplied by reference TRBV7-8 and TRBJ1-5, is GAGVSQSPRYKVAKRGQDVALRCDPISGHVSLFWYQQALGQGPEFLTYFQNEAQLDKSGLPSDRFFAERPEGSVSTLKIQRTQQEDSAVYLCASSSRGPNQPQHFGDGTRLSIL.

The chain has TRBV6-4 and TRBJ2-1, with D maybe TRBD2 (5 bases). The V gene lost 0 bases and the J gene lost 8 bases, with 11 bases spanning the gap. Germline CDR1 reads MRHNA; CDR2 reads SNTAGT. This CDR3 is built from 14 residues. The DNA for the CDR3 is TGTGCCAGCAGTGACTCCGAGGGTTCGGATGAGCAGTTCTTC. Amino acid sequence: CASSDSEGSDEQFF.

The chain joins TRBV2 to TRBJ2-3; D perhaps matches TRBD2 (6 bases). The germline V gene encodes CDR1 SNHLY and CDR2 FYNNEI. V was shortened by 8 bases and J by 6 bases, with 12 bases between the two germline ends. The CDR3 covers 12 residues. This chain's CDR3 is CASLTEGDTQYF. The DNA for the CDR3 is TGTGCCAGCCTAACGGAGGGGGATACGCAGTATTTT.

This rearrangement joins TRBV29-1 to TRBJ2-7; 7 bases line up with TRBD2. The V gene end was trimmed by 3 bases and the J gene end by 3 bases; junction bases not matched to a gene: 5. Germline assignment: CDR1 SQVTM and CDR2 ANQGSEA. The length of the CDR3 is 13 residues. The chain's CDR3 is CSVEASGIYEQYF. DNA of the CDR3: TGCAGCGTTGAGGCTAGCGGAATCTACGAGCAGTACTTC.

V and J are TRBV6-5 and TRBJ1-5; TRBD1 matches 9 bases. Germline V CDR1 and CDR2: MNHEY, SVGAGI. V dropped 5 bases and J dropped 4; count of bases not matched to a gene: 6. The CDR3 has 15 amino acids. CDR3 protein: CASSKQGAGNQPQHF. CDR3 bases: TGTGCCAGCAGTAAACAGGGGGCTGGAAATCAGCCCCAGCATTTT.

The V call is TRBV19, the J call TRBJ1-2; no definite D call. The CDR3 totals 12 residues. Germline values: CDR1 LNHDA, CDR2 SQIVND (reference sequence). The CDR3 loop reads CASHEVVNGYTF. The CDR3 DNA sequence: TGTGCTTCCCATGAGGTTGTGAATGGCTACACCTTC.

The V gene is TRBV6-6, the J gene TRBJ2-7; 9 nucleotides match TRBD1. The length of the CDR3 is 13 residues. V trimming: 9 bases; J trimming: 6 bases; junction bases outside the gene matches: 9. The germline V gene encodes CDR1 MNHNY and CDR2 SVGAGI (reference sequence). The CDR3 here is CASRLGQGGEQYF. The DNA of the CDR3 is TGTGCCAGTCGGCTGGGACAGGGTGGCGAGCAGTACTTC.

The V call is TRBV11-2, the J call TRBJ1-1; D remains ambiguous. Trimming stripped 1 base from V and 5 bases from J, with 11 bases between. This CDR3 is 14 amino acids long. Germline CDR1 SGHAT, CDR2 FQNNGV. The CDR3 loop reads CASSLGGKATEAFF. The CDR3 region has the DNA TGTGCCAGCAGCTTAGGCGGGAAGGCGACTGAAGCTTTCTTT.

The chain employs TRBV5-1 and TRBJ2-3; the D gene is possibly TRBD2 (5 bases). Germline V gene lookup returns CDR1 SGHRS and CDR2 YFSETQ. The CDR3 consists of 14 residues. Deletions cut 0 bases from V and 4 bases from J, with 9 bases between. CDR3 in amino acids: CASSLELAPDTQYF. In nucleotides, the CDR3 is TGCGCCAGCAGCTTGGAATTAGCGCCAGATACGCAGTATTTT.

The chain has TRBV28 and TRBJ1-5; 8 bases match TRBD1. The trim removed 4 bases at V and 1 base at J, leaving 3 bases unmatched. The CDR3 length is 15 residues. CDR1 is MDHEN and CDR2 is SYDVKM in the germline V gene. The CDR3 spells CASSSTGGSNQPQHF. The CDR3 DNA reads TGTGCCAGCAGTTCCACAGGGGGGAGCAATCAGCCCCAGCATTTT.

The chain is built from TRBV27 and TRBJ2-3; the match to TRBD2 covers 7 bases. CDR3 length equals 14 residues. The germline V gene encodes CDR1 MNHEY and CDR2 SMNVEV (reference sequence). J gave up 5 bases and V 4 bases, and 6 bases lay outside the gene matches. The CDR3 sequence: CASSYGRGGDTQYF. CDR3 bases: TGTGCCAGCAGTTATGGGAGGGGAGGAGATACGCAGTATTTT.

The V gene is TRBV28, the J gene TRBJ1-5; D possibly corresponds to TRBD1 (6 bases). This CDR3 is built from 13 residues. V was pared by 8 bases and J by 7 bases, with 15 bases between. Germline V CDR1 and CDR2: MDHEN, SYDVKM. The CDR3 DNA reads TGTGCCAGCGGCCCTGAGGGGGAGCAGCCCCAGCATTTT. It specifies CASGPEGEQPQHF.

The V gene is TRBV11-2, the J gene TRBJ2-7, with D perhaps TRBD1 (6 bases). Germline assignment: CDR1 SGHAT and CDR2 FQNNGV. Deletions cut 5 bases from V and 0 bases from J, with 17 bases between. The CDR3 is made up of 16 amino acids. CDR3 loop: CASSDRTETSSYEQYF. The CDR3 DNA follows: TGTGCCAGCAGCGACAGGACAGAAACTAGCTCCTACGAGCAGTACTTC. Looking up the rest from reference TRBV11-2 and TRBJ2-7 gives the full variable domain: EAGVAQSPRYKIIEKRQSVAFWCNPISGHATLYWYQQILGQGPKLLIQFQNNGVVDDSQLPKDRFSAERLKGVDSTLKIQPAKLEDSAVYLCASSDRTETSSYEQYFGPGTRLTVT.

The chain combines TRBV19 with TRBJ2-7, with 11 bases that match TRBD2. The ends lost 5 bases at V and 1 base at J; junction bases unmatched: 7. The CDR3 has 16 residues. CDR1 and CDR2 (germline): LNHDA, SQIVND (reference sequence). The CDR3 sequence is CASSPRLAGNSYEQYF. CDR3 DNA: TGTGCCAGTAGTCCACGACTAGCGGGAAATTCCTACGAGCAGTACTTC.

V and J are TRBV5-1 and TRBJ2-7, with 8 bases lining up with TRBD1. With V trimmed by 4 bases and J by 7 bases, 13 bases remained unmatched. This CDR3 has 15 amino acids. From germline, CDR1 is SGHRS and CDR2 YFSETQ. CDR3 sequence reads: CASSGRTGTLREQYF. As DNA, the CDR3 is TGCGCCAGCAGCGGGCGGACAGGGACCCTGCGTGAGCAGTACTTC.

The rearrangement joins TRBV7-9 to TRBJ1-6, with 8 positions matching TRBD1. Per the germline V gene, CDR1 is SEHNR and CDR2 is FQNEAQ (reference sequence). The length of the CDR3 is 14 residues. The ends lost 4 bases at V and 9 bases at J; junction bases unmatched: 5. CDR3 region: CASSSGQESSPLHF. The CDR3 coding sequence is TGTGCCAGCAGCTCGGGACAGGAATCTTCACCCCTCCACTTT.

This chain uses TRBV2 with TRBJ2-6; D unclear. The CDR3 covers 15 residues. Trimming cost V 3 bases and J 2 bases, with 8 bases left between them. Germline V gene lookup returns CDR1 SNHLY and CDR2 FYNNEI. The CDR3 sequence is CASSDWQAGANVLTF. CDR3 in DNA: TGTGCCAGCAGTGACTGGCAGGCTGGGGCCAACGTCCTGACTTTC.